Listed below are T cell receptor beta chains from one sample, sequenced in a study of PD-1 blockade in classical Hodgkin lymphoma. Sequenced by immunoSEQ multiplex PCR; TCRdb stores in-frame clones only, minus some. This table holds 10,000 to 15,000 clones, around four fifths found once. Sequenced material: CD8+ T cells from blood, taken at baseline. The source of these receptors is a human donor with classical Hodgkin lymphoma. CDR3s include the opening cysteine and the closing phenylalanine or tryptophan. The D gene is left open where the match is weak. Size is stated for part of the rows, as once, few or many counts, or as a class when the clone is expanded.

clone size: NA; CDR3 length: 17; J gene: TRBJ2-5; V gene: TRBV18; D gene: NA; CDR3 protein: CASSLTLEGRPEETQYF; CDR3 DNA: TGTGCCAGCTCACTCACCCTTGAGGGACGACCGGAGGAGACCCAGTACTTC
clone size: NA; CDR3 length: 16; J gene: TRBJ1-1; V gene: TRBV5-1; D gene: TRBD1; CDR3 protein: CASSHQTGIMNTEAFF; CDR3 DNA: TGCGCCAGCAGCCATCAGACAGGGATCATGAACACTGAAGCTTTCTTT
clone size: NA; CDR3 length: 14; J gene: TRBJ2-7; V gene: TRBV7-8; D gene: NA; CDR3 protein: CASTNPGRGNEQYF; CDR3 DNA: TGTGCCAGCACCAACCCGGGCCGGGGGAACGAGCAGTACTTC
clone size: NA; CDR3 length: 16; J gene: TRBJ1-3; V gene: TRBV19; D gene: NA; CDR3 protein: CASSIGSSYSGNTIYF; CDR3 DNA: TGTGCCAGTAGTATCGGGAGCAGCTACTCTGGAAACACCATATATTTT
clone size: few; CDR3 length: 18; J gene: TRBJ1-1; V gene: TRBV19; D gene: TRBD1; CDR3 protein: CASSLFWSEGQSNTEAFF; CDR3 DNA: TGTGCCAGTAGTTTGTTCTGGTCCGAGGGACAGTCGAACACTGAAGCTTTCTTT
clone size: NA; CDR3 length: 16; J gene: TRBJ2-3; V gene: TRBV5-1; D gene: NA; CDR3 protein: CASSEAAGSILDTQYF; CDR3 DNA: TGCGCCAGCAGCGAGGCGGCAGGTTCGATCCTAGATACGCAGTATTTT
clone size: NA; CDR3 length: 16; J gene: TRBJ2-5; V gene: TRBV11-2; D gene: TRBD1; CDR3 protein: CASSLDLTGGAETQYF; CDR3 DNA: TGTGCCAGCAGCTTAGATCTTACAGGGGGCGCGGAGACCCAGTACTTC
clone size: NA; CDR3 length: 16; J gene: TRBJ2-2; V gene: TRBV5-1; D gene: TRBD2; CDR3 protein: CASSAGTRENTGELFF; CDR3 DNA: TGCGCCAGCAGCGCCGGGACTAGGGAGAACACCGGGGAGCTGTTTTTT
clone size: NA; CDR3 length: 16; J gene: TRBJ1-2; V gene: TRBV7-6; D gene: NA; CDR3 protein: CASSPRYDRNNYGYTF; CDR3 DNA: TGTGCCAGCAGCCCCCGATACGACAGGAATAACTATGGCTACACCTTC
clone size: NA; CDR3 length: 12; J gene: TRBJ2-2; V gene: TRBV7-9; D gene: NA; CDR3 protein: CASSLNTGELFF; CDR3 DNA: TGTGCCAGCAGCCTAAATACCGGGGAGCTGTTTTTT
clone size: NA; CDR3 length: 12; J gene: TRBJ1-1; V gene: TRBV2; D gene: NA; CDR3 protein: CASADGYTEAFF; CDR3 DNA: TGTGCCAGCGCCGACGGCTACACTGAAGCTTTCTTT
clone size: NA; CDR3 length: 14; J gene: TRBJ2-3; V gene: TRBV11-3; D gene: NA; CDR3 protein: CASSQLTEADTQYF; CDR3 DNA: TGTGCCAGCAGTCAATTGACAGAGGCAGATACGCAGTATTTT
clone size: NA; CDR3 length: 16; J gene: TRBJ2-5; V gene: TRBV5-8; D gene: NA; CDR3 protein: CASSLDVGPVQETQYF; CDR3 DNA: TGTGCCAGCAGCTTGGATGTGGGTCCCGTCCAAGAGACCCAGTACTTC
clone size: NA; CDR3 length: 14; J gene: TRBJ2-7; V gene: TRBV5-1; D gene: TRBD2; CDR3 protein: CASSPSGRSYEQYF; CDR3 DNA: TGCGCCAGCAGCCCTAGCGGACGCTCCTACGAGCAGTACTTC
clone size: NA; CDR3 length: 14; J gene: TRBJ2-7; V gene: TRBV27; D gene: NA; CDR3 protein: CASSLTPRGYEQYF; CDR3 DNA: TGTGCCAGCAGTTTAACCCCTAGAGGGTACGAGCAGTACTTC
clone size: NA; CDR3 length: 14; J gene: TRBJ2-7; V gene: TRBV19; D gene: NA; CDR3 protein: CASSIDLGGYEQYF; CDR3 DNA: TGTGCCAGTAGTATAGATTTAGGGGGCTACGAGCAGTACTTC
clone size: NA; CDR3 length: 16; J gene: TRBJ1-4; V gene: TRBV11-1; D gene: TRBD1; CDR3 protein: CASSLGQGTTNEKLFF; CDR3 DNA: TGTGCCAGCAGCCTGGGACAGGGGACAACTAATGAAAAACTGTTTTTT
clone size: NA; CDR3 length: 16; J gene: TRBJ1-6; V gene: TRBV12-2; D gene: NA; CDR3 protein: CASRFYLGWYNSPLHF; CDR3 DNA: TGTGCAAGTCGCTTCTACTTGGGTTGGTATAATTCACCCCTCCACTTT
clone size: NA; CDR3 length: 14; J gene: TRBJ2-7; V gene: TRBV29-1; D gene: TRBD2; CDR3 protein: CSVGGGGGAVEQYF; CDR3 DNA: TGCAGCGTTGGGGGAGGCGGGGGGGCAGTCGAGCAGTACTTC
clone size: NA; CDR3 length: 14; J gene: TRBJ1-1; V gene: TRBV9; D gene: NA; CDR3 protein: CASSAESENTEAFF; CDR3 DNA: TGTGCCAGCAGCGCGGAGTCCGAGAACACTGAAGCTTTCTTT
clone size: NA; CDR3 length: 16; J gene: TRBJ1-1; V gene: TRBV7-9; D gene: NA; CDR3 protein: CASSWGTGTANTEAFF; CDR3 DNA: TGTGCCAGCAGCTGGGGAACCGGGACCGCGAACACTGAAGCTTTCTTT
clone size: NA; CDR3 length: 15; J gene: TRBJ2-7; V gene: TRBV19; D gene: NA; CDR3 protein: CASSIEAGLFYEQYF; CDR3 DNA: TGTGCCAGTAGTATAGAGGCAGGGCTGTTCTACGAGCAGTACTTC
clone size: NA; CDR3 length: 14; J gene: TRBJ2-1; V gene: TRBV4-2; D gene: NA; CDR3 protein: CASSQYGGYNEQFF; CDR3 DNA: TGTGCCAGCAGCCAATACGGGGGTTACAATGAGCAGTTCTTC
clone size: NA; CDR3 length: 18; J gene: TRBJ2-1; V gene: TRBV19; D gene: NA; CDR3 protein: CASSAWYGTESSYNEQFF; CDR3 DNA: TGTGCCAGTAGTGCCTGGTACGGGACGGAGAGCTCCTACAATGAGCAGTTCTTC
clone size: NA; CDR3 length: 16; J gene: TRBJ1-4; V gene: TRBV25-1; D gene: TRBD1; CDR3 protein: CASSEGAGGLNEKLFF; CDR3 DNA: TGTGCCAGCAGTGAAGGGGCAGGGGGGCTTAATGAAAAACTGTTTTTT
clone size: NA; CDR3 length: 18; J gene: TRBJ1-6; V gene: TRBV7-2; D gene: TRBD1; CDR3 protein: CASSLPPYVGTGFSPLHF; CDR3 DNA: TGTGCCAGCAGCTTACCCCCGTATGTGGGGACAGGGTTTTCACCCCTCCACTTT
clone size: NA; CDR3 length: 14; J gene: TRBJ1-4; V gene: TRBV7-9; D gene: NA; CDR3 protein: CASSPPSTNEKLFF; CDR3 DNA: TGTGCCAGCAGCCCCCCTTCAACTAATGAAAAACTGTTTTTT
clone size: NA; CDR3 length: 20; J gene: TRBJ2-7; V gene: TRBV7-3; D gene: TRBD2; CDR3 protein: CASSLAPLAGVLRSSYEQYF; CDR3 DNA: TGTGCCAGCAGCCTAGCACCACTAGCGGGGGTTTTACGAAGCTCCTACGAGCAGTACTTC
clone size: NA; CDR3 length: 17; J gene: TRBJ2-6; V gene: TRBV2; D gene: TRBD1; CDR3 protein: CASSHPETGSGANVLTF; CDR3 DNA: TGTGCCAGCAGTCACCCCGAGACAGGGTCTGGGGCCAACGTCCTGACTTTC
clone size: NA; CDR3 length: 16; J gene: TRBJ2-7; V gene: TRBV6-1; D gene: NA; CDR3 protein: CASSEFESDLLYEQYF; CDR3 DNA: TGTGCCAGCAGTGAATTCGAATCTGACCTCCTCTACGAGCAGTACTTC
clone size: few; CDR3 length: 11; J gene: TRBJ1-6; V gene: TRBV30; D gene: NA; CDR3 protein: CAWGNNSPLHF; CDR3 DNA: TGTGCCTGGGGAAATAATTCACCCCTCCACTTT
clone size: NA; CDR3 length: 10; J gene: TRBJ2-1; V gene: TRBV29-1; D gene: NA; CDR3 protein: CSPISREQFF; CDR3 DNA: TGCAGCCCCATCAGTCGGGAGCAGTTCTTC
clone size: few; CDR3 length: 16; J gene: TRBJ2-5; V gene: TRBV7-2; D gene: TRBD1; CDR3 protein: CASSLLTGGAWETQYF; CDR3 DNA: TGTGCCAGCAGCTTATTGACAGGGGGCGCGTGGGAGACCCAGTACTTC
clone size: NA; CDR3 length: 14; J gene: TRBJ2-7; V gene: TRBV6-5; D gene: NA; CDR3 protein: CASSPTGLAYEQYF; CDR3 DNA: TGTGCCAGCAGCCCCACAGGGTTGGCCTACGAGCAGTACTTC
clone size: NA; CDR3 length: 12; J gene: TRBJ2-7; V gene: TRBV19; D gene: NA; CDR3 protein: CASSETFDEQYF; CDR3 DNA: TGTGCCAGTAGTGAGACCTTTGACGAGCAGTACTTC
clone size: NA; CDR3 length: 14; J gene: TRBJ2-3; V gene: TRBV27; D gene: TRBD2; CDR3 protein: CASSPGGGTDTQYF; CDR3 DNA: TGTGCCAGCAGTCCTGGGGGGGGCACAGATACGCAGTATTTT
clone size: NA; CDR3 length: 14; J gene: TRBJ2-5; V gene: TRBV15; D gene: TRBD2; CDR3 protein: CATSIAGGRETQYF; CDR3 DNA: TGTGCCACCAGCATAGCGGGGGGGAGGGAGACCCAGTACTTC
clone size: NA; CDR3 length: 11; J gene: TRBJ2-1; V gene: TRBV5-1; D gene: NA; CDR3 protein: CASTWGNEQFF; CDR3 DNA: TGCGCCAGCACGTGGGGGAATGAGCAGTTCTTC
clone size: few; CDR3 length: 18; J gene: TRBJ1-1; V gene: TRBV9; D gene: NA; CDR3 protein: CASSVDPARGIGNTEAFF; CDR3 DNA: TGTGCCAGCAGCGTAGACCCGGCTAGAGGGATAGGGAACACTGAAGCTTTCTTT